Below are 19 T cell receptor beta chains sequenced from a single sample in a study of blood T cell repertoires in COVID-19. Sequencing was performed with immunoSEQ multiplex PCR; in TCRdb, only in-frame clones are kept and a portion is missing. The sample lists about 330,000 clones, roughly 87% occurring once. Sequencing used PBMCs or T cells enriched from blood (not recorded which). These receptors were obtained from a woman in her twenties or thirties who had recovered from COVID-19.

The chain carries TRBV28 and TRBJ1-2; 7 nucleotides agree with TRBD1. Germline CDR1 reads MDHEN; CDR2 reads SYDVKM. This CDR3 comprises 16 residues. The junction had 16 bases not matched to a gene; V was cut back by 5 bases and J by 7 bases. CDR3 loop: CASSPTAGTERSGYTF. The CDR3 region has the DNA TGTGCCAGCAGTCCGACCGCCGGGACAGAGAGGTCTGGCTACACCTTC.

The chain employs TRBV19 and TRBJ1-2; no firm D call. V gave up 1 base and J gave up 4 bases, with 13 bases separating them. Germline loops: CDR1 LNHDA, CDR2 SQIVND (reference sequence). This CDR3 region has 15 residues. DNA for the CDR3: TGTGCCAGTAGTATAGCGGCGGAGTTTACCTATGGCTACACCTTC. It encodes CASSIAAEFTYGYTF.

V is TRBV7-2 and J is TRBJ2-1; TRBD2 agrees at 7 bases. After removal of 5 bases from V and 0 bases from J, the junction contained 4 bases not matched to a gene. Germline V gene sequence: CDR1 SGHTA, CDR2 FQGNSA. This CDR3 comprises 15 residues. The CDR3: CASSPKRDSYNEQFF. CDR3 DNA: TGTGCCAGCAGCCCCAAGCGGGACTCCTACAATGAGCAGTTCTTC.

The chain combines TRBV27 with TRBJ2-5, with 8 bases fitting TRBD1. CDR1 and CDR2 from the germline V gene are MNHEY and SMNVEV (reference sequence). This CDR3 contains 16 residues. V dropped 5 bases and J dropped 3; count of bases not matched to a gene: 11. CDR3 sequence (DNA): TGTGCCAGCAGTCTCTCCCTCCAGGACAGGGAAGAGACCCAGTACTTC. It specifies CASSLSLQDREETQYF.

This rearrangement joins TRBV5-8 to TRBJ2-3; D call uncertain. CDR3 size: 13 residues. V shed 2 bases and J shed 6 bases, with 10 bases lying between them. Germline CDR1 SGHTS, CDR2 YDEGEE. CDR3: CASSFVRSDTQYF. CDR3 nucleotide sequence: TGTGCCAGCAGCTTCGTCCGTTCGGATACGCAGTATTTT.

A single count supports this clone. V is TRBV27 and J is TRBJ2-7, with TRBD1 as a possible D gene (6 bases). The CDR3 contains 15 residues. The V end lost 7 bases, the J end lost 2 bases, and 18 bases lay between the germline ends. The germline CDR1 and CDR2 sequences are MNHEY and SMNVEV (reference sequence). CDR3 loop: CASTYDRRVPYEQYF. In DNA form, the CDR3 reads TGTGCCAGCACCTATGACAGGCGCGTTCCCTACGAGCAGTACTTC.

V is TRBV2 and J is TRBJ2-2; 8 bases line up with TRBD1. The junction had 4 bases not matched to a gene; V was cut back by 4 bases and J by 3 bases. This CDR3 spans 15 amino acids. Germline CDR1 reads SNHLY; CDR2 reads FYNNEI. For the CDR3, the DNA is TGTGCCAGCAGTGCCCAGGGGGCGGACACCGGGGAGCTGTTTTTT. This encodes CASSAQGADTGELFF. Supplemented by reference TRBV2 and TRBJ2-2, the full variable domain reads EPEVTQTPSHQVTQMGQEVILRCVPISNHLYFYWYRQILGQKVEFLVSFYNNEISEKSEIFDDQFSVERPDGSNFTLKIRSTKLEDSAMYFCASSAQGADTGELFFGEGSRLTVL.

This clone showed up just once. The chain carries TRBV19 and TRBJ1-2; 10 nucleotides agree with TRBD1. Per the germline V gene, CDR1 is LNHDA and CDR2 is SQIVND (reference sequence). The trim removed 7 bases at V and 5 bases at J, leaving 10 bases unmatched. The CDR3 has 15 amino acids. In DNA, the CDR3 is TGTGCCAGTACCGAGACAGGGGGCGTTGGATATGGCTACACCTTC. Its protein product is CASTETGGVGYGYTF. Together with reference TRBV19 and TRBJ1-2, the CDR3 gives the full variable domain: DGGITQSPKYLFRKEGQNVTLSCEQNLNHDAMYWYRQDPGQGLRLIYYSQIVNDFQKGDIAEGYSVSREKKESFPLTVTSAQKNPTAFYLCASTETGGVGYGYTFGSGTRLTVV.

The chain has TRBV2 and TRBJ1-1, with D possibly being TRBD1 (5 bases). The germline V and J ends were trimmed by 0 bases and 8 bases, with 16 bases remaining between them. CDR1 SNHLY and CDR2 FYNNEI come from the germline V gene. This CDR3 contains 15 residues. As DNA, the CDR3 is TGTGCCAGCAGTGAAGCGGAGACAGAAGGGTTCGAAGCTTTCTTT. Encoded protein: CASSEAETEGFEAFF.

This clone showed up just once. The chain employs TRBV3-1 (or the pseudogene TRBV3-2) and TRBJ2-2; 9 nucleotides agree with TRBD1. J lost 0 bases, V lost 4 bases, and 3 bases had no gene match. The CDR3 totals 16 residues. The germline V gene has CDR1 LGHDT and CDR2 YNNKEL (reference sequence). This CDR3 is CASSPTGGPNTGELFF. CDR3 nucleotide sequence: TGTGCCAGCAGCCCAACAGGGGGCCCGAACACCGGGGAGCTGTTTTTT.

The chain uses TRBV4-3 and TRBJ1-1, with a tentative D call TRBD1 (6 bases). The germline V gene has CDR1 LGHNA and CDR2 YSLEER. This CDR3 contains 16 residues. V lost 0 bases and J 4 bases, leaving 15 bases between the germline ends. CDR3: CASSQDLLGAATEAFF. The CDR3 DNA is TGCGCCAGCAGCCAAGACCTATTGGGGGCTGCCACTGAAGCTTTCTTT.

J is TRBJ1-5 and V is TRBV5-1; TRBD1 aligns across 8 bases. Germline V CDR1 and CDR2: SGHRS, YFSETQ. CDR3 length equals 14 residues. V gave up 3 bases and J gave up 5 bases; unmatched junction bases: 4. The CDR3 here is CASSSTGADQPQHF. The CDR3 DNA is TGCGCCAGCAGCTCGACAGGGGCGGATCAGCCCCAGCATTTT.

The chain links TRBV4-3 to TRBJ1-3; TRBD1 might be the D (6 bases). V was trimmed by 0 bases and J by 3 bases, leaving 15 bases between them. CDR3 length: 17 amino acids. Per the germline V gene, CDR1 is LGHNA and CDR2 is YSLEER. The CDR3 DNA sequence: TGCGCCAGCAGCCAAGAGTCGGGACAACGAAATGGAAACACCATATATTTT. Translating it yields CASSQESGQRNGNTIYF.

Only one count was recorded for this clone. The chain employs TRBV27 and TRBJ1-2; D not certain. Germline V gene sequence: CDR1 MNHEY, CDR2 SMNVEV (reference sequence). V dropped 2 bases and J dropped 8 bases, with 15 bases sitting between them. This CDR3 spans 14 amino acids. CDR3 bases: TGTGCCAGCAGTTTACTGGGGAGGGAGTACGGCTACACCTTC. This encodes CASSLLGREYGYTF.

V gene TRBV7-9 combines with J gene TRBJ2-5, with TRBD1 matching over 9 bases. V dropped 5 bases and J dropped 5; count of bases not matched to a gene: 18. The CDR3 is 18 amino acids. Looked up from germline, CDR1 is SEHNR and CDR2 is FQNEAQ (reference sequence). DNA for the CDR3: TGTGCCAGCAGCGCACCGGGACAGGGTTTTTTGGTCCGGGAGACCCAGTACTTC. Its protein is CASSAPGQGFLVRETQYF. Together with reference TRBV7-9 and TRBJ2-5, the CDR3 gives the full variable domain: DTGVSQNPRHKITKRGQNVTFRCDPISEHNRLYWYRQTLGQGPEFLTYFQNEAQLEKSRLLSDRFSAERPKGSFSTLEIQRTEQGDSAMYLCASSAPGQGFLVRETQYFGPGTRLLVL.

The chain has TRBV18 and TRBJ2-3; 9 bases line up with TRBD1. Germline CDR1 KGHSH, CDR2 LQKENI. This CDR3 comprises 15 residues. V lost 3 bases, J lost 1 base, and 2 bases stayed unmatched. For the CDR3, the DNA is TGTGCCAGCTCACCTAGGACAGGGGGCACAGATACGCAGTATTTT. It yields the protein CASSPRTGGTDTQYF.

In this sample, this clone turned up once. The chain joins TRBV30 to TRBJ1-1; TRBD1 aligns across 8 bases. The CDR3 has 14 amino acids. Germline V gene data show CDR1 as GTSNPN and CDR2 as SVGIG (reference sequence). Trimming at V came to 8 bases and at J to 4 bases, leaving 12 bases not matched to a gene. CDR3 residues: CARRAGGEGTEAFF. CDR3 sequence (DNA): TGTGCCCGGCGGGCAGGGGGCGAGGGCACTGAAGCTTTCTTT.

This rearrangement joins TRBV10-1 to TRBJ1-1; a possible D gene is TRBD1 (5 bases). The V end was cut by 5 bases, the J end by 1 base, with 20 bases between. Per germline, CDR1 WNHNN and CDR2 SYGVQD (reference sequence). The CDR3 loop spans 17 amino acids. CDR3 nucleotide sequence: TGCGCCAGCAGTACTACAGGAGATCGACGAAGGAACACTGAAGCTTTCTTT. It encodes CASSTTGDRRRNTEAFF.

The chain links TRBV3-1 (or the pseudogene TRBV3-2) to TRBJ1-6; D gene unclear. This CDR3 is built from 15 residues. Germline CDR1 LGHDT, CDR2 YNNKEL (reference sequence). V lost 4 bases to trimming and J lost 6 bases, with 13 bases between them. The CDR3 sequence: CASSPTQVGNSPLHF. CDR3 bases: TGTGCCAGCAGCCCCACCCAGGTGGGTAATTCACCCCTCCACTTT.